This is a list of T cell receptor beta chains from one sample in a study of cytomegalovirus exposure and HLA in healthy donors. TCRdb keeps only in-frame clones here, not all; method: immunoSEQ multiplex PCR. Of 100,000 to 150,000 clones listed, about 74% are singletons. Input material: PBMCs. These receptors all stem from a male donor in good health and CMV-seronegative. Both conserved end residues are part of each CDR3. A clone size is listed for some rows: how often the clone was seen (once, few, many), or a class if it is expanded.

v_call	clone_size	j_call	cdr3_aa
TRBV27	.	TRBJ2-2	CASSPRQGASTGELFF
TRBV28	.	TRBJ1-6	CASSSQVSRYNSPLHF
TRBV28	.	TRBJ2-6	CASSLYSSGANVLTF
TRBV7-9	few	TRBJ2-2	CASSFWRGDTGELFF
TRBV4-1	.	TRBJ1-4	CASSQDGFGGEEKLFF
TRBV6-5	.	TRBJ1-5	CASGMGGPQHF
TRBV28	.	TRBJ1-4	CAASGTGSKKLFF
TRBV4-3	.	TRBJ2-1	CASSQEARLYNEQFF
TRBV6-5	few	TRBJ1-1	CASSYRHGEAFF
TRBV5-6	.	TRBJ1-1	CASSLTTGSSVNTEAFF
TRBV9	few	TRBJ1-6	CASSGQGSNSPLHF
TRBV18	.	TRBJ2-1	CASSPLTSGQGNEQFF
TRBV9	.	TRBJ2-7	CASSVGAGGPASYEQYF
TRBV2	.	TRBJ2-4	CASSQEAKITKNIQYF
TRBV28	.	TRBJ2-4	CASSLRGGKNIQYF
TRBV2	many	TRBJ2-2	CASSELPGSTGELFF
TRBV27	.	TRBJ2-2	CASRLQGWGLAGRTTGELFF
TRBV7-2	.	TRBJ2-3	CASSPLYGGTDTQYF
TRBV7-6	.	TRBJ2-3	CASSPGGTDTQYF
TRBV5-1	.	TRBJ2-4	CASSLSGGNINIQYF
TRBV5-1	.	TRBJ1-5	CASSPTGNNQPQHF
TRBV6-5	.	TRBJ1-4	CASSYSTGSTNEKLFF
TRBV27	.	TRBJ2-2	CASSWDRGTGELFF
TRBV7-3	.	TRBJ2-3	CASSPTGLAGGPSTDTQYF
TRBV5-4	.	TRBJ1-1	CASSFPAGRDTEAFF
TRBV19	.	TRBJ1-3	CASSHDRGGGNTIYF
TRBV15	few	TRBJ1-1	CATSSPTKPDTEAFF
TRBV28	few	TRBJ1-4	CASSFSSQRVDKKLFF
TRBV5-1	.	TRBJ1-4	CASSLGQGWATNEKLFF
TRBV5-4	.	TRBJ2-1	CASSQGGDSITYNEQFF
TRBV5-1	.	TRBJ2-7	CASSFIPGLADSYEQYF
TRBV7-3	.	TRBJ2-1	CASSPLAGGNEQFF
TRBV19	once	TRBJ2-7	CASTSGTSSTYEQYF
TRBV7-2	.	TRBJ1-1	CASSLELGEAFF
TRBV12-2	.	TRBJ1-1	CASRLTGGDGTEAFF
TRBV19	.	TRBJ2-7	CASSGRVGEQYF
TRBV7-9	.	TRBJ2-4	CASSQADRGKNIQYF
TRBV5-4	.	TRBJ2-1	CASSLVGLAVDEQFF
TRBV5-1	.	TRBJ2-4	CASSRNTGLAGGHSYF